These 9 T cell receptor beta chains were sequenced from one sample in a study of blood T cell repertoires in COVID-19. Data came from immunoSEQ multiplex PCR; TCRdb stores just in-frame clones and leaves some out. The sample shows about 170,000 clones, 70% to 85% of them seen only once. Sequences were obtained from PBMCs or T cells enriched from blood (not recorded which). Receptors originate from a woman between 70 and 85 years old in a cohort exposed to, infected with or recovered from COVID-19 (not recorded which).

This sequence joins TRBV7-8 and TRBJ1-1, with 9 bases identical to TRBD1. Germline V CDR1 and CDR2: SGHVS, FQNEAQ. Trimming removed 5 bases from V and 6 bases from J; junction bases left unmatched: 10. CDR3 size: 15 residues. The CDR3 spells CASSPTGTGRAEAFF. The CDR3, as DNA: TGTGCCAGCAGCCCGACCGGGACAGGGAGGGCTGAAGCTTTCTTT.

The chain links TRBV4-1 to TRBJ2-1; 7 nucleotides agree with TRBD1. V shed 1 base, J shed 5 bases, and the junction held 2 bases outside the gene matches. Germline V gene data show CDR1 as MGHRA and CDR2 as YSYEKL. CDR3 size: 14 residues. The CDR3: CASSQGDSNNEQFF. The CDR3, as DNA: TGCGCCAGCAGCCAAGGGGACAGCAACAATGAGCAGTTCTTC.

In its sample, this clone was seen once. This sequence joins TRBV5-5 and TRBJ1-2; 7 bases match TRBD1. The CDR3 is 15 amino acids. V lost 4 bases and J lost 7; bases outside the gene matches: 13. Germline assignment: CDR1 SGHKS and CDR2 YYEKEE (reference sequence). CDR3: CASSRPGQWIGGYTF. The CDR3 DNA is TGTGCCAGCAGCCGACCGGGACAGTGGATTGGTGGCTACACCTTC. Complete variable domain (other parts from reference TRBV5-5 and TRBJ1-2): DAGVTQSPTHLIKTRGQQVTLRCSPISGHKSVSWYQQVLGQGPQFIFQYYEKEERGRGNFPDRFSARQFPNYSSELNVNALLLGDSALYLCASSRPGQWIGGYTFGSGTRLTVV.

The chain couples TRBV5-1 to TRBJ2-3; TRBD2 aligns across 11 bases. Looked up from germline, CDR1 is SGHRS and CDR2 is YFSETQ. V lost 4 bases and J lost 4; bases outside the gene matches: 5. The CDR3 length is 15 residues. The chain's CDR3 is CASSPGLAGPDTQYF. The CDR3 bases are TGCGCCAGCAGCCCCGGACTAGCGGGCCCAGATACGCAGTATTTT.

This chain uses TRBV4-3 with TRBJ2-1, with 7 bases matching TRBD2. The V gene's germline CDR1 is LGHNA and CDR2 YSLEER. This CDR3 comprises 15 residues. V shed 1 base, J shed 4 bases, and the junction held 4 bases outside the gene matches. The CDR3 nucleotides read TGCGCCAGCAGCCAAGTGACTAGCAGATACAATGAGCAGTTCTTC. It encodes CASSQVTSRYNEQFF.

The rearrangement links TRBV2 to TRBJ2-1, with 13 bases that match TRBD2. Germline V gives CDR1 SNHLY, CDR2 FYNNEI. After removal of 6 bases from V and 8 bases from J, the junction contained 28 bases not matched to a gene. This CDR3 region has 22 residues. In DNA form, the CDR3 reads TGTGCCAGCAGCGGGCCTTCAGAAAGGGGAACTAGCGGGAGGGCACGGTTTGATGAGCAGTTCTTC. Amino acids: CASSGPSERGTSGRARFDEQFF.

V is TRBV5-1 and J is TRBJ2-3; TRBD2 matches 14 bases. Per germline, CDR1 SGHRS and CDR2 YFSETQ. The CDR3 length is 20 residues. V was pared by 0 bases and J by 8 bases, with 17 bases of the junction left unmatched. The CDR3, as DNA: TGCGCCAGCAGCTTGGCCGGGACTAGCGGGAGTCCCGCCCTACGGGGTACGCAGTATTTT. Residues: CASSLAGTSGSPALRGTQYF.

The gene calls are TRBV6-5 and TRBJ2-7, with 9 bases fitting TRBD2. Unmatched junction bases numbered 5, after V lost 1 base and J lost 4 bases. The CDR3 loop spans 15 amino acids. From germline, CDR1 is MNHEY and CDR2 SVGAGI. The CDR3 sequence is CASSYYQSGGYEQYF. As DNA, the CDR3 is TGTGCCAGCAGTTACTACCAAAGCGGGGGGTACGAGCAGTACTTC.

This clone came up a few times. The chain uses TRBV29-1 and TRBJ1-1; D not certain. CDR1 is SQVTM, CDR2 ANQGSEA, per germline. The V and J ends lost 3 bases and 0 bases respectively, with 8 bases between them. The CDR3 has 13 amino acids. The CDR3 DNA reads TGCAGCGTTGACGAGACTCTGAACACTGAAGCTTTCTTT. Translation gives CSVDETLNTEAFF.